This TCR beta chain comes out of a study of shared clonotypes between healthy human individuals. The CDR3 sequence is 12 residues long. Per the germline V gene, CDR1 is SNHLY and CDR2 is FYNNEI. Deletions cut 7 bases from V and 5 bases from J, with 9 bases between. On sorted subsets, replicate PCRs used approximately 200 ng DNA, or about 30,000 T cell genomes. Libraries were prepared by immunoSEQ multiplex PCR; TCRdb keeps only in-frame clonotypes and omits some of them. The data contain about 1.1 million clones, 78% of them seen just once; the ten biggest clones take up under 0.65%. The origin of this receptor is a man younger than 35 in good health. Some clones in this sample may be carry-over from other donors' samples. The chain uses TRBV2 and TRBJ1-5; D is ambiguous. Input material: memory CD4+ T cells from PBMCs. The subset was: CD45RA-negative fraction. CDR3 nucleotides: TGTGCCAGCACTGACACTCATCAGCCCCAGCATTTT. Amino acid sequence: CASTDTHQPQHF.